This T cell receptor beta chain was obtained from a study of cytomegalovirus exposure and HLA in healthy donors. Germline V lookup: CDR1 MNHEY, CDR2 SMNVEV (reference sequence). The CDR3 length is 13 residues. Deletions cut 5 bases from V and 2 bases from J, with 10 bases between. A note on this clone: The antigen remains unidentified.

Primers: 60 Vbeta forward and 13 Jbeta reverse. The method was immunoSEQ multiplex PCR; TCRdb's version includes in-frame clones alone and lacks a portion of them. The sample lists 84,000 or so clones, approximately 79% occurring once. Findings and limits, study-wide: The presence/absence work took it that sequencing depth was about the same across donors. A later analysis revealed that TCR association rates differed between HLA loci, peaking at DRB1 and bottoming out at HLA-C.

The sample was PBMCs. This sequence originates from a man aged 25-45 years in good health and CMV-seronegative. The chain employs TRBV27 and TRBJ2-7; D is possibly TRBD2 (5 bases). The CDR3 DNA sequence: TGTGCCAGCAGTCCCGGGATCGCCTACGAGCAGTACTTC. Translating gives CASSPGIAYEQYF.